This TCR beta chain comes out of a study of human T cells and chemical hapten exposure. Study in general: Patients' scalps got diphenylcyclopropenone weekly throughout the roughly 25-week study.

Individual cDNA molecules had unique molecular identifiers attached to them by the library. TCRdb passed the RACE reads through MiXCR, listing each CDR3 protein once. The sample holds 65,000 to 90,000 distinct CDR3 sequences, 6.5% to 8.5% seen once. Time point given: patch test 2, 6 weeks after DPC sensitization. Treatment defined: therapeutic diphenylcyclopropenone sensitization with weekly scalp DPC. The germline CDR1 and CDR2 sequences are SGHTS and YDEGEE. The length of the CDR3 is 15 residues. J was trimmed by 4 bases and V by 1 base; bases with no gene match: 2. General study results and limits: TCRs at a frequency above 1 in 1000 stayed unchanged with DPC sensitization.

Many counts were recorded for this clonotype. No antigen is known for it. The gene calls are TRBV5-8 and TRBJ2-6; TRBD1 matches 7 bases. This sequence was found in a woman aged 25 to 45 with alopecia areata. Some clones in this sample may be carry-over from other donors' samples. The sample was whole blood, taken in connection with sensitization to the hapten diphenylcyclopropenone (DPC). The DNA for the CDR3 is TGTGCCAGCAGCTTGAGGGGGCTAGGGGCCAACGTCCTGACTTTC. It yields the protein CASSLRGLGANVLTF. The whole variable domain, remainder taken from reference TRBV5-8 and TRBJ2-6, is EAGVTQSPTHLIKTRGQQATLRCSPISGHTSVYWYQQALGLGLQFLLWYDEGEERNRGNFPPRFSGRQFPNYSSELNVNALELEDSALYLCASSLRGLGANVLTFGAGSRLTVL.